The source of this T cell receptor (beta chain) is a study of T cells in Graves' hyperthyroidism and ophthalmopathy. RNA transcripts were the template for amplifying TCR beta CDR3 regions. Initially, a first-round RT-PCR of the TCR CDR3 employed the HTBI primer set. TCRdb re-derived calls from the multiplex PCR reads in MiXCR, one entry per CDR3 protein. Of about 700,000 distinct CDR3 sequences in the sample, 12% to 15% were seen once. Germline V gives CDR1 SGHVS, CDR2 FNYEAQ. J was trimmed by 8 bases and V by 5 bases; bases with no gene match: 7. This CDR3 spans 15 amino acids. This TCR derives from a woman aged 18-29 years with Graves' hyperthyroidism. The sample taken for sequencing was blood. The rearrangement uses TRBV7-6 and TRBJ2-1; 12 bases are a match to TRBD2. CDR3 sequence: CASSPSTSGSYEQFF. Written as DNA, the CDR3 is TGTGCCAGCAGCCCCTCGACTAGCGGGAGCTATGAGCAGTTCTTC.